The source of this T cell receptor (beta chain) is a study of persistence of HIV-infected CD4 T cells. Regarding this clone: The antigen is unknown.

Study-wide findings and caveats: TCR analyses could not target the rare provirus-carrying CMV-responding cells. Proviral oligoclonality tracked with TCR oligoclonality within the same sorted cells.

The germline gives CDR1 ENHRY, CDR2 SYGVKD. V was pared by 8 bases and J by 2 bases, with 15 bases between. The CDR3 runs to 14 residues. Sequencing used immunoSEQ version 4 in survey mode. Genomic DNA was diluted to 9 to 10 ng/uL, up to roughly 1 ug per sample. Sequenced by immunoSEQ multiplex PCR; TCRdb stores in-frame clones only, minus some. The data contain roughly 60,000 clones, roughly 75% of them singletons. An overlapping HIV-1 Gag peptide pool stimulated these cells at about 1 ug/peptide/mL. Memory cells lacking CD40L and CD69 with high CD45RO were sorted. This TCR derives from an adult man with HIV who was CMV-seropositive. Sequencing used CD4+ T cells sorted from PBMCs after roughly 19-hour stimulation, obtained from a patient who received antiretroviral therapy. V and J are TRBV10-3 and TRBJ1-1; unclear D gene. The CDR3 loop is CAIRRTELNTEAFF. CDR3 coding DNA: TGTGCCATCCGGAGAACAGAACTAAACACTGAAGCTTTCTTT.